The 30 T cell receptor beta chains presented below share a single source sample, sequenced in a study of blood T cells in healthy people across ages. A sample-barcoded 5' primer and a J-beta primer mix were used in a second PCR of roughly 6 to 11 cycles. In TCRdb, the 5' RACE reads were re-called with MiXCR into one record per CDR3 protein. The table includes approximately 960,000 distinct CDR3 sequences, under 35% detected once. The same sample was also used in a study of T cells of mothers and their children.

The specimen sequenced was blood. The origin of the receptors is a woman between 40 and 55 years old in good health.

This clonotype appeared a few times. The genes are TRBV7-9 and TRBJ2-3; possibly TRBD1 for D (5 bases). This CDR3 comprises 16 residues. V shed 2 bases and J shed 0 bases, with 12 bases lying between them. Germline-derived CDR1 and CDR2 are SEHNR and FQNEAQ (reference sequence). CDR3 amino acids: CASSLPTVTSTDTQYF. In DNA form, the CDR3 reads TGTGCCAGCAGCTTACCGACAGTAACTAGCACAGATACGCAGTATTTT.

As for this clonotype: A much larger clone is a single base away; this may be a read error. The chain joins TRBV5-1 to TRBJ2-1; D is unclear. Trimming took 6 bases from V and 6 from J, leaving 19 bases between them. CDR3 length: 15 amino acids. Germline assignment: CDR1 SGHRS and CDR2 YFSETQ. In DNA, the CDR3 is TGCGCCAGCACACCAGCTCCTGGTGGGGTCAATGAGCAGTTCTTC. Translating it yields CASTPAPGGVNEQFF.

The CDR3 DNA follows: TGTGCCAGCAGTGAAATACAGGGGGATCAGCCCCAGCATTTT. Translation gives CASSEIQGDQPQHF. The chain couples TRBV6-5 to TRBJ1-5, with 8 bases that match TRBD1. J lost 5 bases, V lost 5 bases, and 5 bases had no gene match. From germline, CDR1 is MNHEY and CDR2 SVGAGI. The CDR3 totals 14 residues.

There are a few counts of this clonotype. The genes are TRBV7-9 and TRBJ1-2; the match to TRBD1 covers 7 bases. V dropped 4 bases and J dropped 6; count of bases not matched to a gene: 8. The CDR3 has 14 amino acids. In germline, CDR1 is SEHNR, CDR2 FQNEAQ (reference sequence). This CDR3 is CASSCLGGEDGYTF. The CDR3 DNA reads TGTGCCAGCAGCTGCCTAGGGGGCGAGGATGGCTACACCTTC.

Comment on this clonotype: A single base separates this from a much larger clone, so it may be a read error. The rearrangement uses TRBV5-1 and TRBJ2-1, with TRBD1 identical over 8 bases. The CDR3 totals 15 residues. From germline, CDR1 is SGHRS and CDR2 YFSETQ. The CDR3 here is CASSLTTAGGNEQCF. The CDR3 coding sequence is TGCGCCAGCAGCTTGACAACGGCAGGGGGCAATGAGCAGTGCTTC.

CDR3 loop: CASSLEGFGNTIYF. The CDR3 nucleotides read TGTGCCAGCAGCTTAGAGGGATTCGGAAACACCATATATTTT. The chain uses TRBV13 and TRBJ1-3; unclear D gene. V lost 1 base to trimming and J lost 4 bases, with 8 bases between them. This CDR3 is built from 14 residues. CDR1 PRHDT and CDR2 FYEKMQ come from the germline V gene (reference sequence).

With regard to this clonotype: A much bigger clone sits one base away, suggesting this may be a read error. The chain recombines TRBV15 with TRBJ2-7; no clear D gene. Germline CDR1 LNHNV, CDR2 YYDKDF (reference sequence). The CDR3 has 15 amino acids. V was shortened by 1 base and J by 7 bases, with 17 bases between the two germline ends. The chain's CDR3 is CATSRAPSTYNEQYF. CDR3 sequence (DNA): TGTGCCACCAGCAGAGCGCCCTCAACCTACAATGAGCAGTACTTC.

In DNA form, the CDR3 reads TGTGCCAGCAGTTACCCGGACAGGGGATCTGGTGAGCAGTTCTTC. Its translation is CASSYPDRGSGEQFF. The chain joins TRBV6-2 or TRBV6-3 to TRBJ2-1, with TRBD1 matching over 9 bases. Germline CDR1 MNHEY, CDR2 SVGEGT. With V trimmed by 2 bases and J by 9 bases, 8 bases remained unmatched. CDR3 length: 15 amino acids.

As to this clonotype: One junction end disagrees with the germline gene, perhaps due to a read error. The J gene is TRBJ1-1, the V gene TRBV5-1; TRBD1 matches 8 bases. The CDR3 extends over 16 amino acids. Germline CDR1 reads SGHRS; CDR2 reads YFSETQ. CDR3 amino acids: CASGLRQGASGTEAFF. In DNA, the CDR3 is TGCGCCAGCGGCTTAAGGCAGGGGGCTAGTGGAACTGAAGCTTTCTTT.

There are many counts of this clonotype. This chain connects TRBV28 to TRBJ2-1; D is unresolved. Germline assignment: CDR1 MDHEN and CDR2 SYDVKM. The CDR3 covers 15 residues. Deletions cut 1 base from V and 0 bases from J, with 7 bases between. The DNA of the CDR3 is TGTGCCAGCAGTTTATACACGAGCTCCTACAATGAGCAGTTCTTC. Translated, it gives CASSLYTSSYNEQFF.

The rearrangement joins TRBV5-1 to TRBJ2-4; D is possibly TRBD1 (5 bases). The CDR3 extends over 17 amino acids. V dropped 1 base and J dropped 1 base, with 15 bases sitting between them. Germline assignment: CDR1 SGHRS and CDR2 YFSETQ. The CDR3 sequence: CASSLTGLSSAKNIQYF. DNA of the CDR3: TGCGCCAGCAGCTTGACAGGATTATCTTCCGCCAAAAACATTCAGTACTTC.

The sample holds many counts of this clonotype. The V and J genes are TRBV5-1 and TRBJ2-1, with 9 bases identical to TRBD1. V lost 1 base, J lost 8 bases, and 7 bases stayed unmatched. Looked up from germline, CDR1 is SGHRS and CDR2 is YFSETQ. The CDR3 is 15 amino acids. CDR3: CASSLWDRASHEQFF. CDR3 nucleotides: TGCGCCAGCAGCTTGTGGGACAGGGCCTCCCATGAGCAGTTCTTC.

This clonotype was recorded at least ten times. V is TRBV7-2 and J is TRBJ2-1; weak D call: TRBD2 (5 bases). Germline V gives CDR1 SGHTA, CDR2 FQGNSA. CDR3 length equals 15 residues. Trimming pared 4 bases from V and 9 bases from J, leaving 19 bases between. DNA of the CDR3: TGTGCCAGCAGCTCGCTCGCCGGACTCAGCCCTGAGCAGTTCTTC. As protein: CASSSLAGLSPEQFF.

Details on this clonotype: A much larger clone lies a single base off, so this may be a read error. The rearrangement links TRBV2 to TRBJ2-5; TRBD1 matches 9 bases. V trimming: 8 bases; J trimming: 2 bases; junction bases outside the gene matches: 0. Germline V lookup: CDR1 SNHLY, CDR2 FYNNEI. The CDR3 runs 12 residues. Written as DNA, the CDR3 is TGTGCCAGCGGACAGGGGCAAGAGACCCAGTACTTC. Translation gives CASGQGQETQYF.

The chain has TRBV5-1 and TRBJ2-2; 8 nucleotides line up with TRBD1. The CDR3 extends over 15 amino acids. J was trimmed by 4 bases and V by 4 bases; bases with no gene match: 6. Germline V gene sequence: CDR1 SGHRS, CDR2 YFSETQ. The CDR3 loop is CASSPGQGFTGELFF. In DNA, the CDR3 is TGCGCCAGCAGCCCCGGACAGGGATTCACCGGGGAGCTGTTTTTT.

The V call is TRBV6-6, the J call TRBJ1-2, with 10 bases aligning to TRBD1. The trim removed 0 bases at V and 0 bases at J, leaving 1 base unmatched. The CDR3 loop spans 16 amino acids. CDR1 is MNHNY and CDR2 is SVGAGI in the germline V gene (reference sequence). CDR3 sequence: CASSYSGQGTNYGYTF. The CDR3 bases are TGTGCCAGCAGTTACTCGGGACAGGGGACTAACTATGGCTACACCTTC.

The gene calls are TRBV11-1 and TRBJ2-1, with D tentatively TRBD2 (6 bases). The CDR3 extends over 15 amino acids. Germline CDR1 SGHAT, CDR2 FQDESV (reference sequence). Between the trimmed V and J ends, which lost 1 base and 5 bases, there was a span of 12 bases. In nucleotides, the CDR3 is TGTGCCAGCAGCTTAGAGGCGGGACCCCACAATGAGCAGTTCTTC. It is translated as CASSLEAGPHNEQFF.

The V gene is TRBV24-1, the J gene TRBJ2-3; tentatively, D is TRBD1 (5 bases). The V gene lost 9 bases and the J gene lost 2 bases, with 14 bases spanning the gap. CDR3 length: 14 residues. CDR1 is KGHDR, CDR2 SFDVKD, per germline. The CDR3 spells CATGASGVTDTQYF. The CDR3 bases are TGTGCCACCGGGGCCTCGGGTGTCACAGATACGCAGTATTTT.

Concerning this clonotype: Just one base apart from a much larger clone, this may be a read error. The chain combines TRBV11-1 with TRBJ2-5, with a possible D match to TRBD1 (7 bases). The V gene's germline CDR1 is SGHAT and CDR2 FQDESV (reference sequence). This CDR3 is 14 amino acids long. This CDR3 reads CTSSPRQGGETQYF. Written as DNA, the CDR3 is TGTACCAGCAGCCCCCGGCAGGGGGGCGAGACCCAGTACTTC.

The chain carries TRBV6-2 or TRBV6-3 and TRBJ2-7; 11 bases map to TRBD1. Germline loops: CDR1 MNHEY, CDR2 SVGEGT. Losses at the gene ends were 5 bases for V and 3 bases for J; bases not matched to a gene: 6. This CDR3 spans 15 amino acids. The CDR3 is CASSKLGTGGYEQYF. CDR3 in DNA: TGTGCCAGCAGTAAACTCGGGACAGGGGGCTACGAGCAGTACTTC.

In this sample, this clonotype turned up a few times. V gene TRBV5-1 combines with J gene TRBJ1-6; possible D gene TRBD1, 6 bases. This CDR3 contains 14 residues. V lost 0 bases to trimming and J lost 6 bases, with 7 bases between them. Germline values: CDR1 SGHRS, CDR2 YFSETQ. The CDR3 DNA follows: TGCGCCAGCAGCTTGGCAGGGGCTAATTCACCCCTCCACTTT. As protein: CASSLAGANSPLHF.

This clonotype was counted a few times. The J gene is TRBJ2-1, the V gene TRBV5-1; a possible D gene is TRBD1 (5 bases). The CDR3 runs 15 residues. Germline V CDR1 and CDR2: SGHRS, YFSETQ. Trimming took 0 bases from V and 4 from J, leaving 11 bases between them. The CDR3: CASSLGNRQYNEQFF. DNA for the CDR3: TGCGCCAGCAGCTTGGGAAATAGACAGTACAATGAGCAGTTCTTC. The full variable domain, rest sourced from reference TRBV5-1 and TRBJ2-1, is KAGVTQTPRYLIKTRGQQVTLSCSPISGHRSVSWYQQTPGQGLQFLFEYFSETQRNKGNFPGRFSGRQFSNSRSEMNVSTLELGDSALYLCASSLGNRQYNEQFFGPGTRLTVL.

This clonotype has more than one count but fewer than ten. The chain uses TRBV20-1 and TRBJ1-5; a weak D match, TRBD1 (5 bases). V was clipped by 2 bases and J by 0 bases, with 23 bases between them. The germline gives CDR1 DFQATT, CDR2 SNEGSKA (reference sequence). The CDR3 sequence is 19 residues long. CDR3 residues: CSARTLLGDSSYSNQPQHF. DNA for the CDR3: TGCAGTGCTAGAACCCTCCTCGGTGACAGCAGTTATAGCAATCAGCCCCAGCATTTT.

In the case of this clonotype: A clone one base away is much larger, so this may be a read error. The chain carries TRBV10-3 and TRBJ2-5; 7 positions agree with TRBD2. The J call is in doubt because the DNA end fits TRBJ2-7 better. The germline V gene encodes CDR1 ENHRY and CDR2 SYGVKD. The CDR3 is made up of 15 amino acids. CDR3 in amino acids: CAISELGGSCYEQYF. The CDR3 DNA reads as TGTGCCATCAGTGAGTTGGGCGGGAGCTGCTACGAGCAGTACTTC.

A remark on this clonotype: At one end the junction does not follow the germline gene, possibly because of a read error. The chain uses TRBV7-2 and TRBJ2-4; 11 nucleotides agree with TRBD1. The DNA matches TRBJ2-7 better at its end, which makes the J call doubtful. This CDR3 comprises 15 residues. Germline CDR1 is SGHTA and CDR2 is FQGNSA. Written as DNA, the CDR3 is TGTGCCGGCAGCCTACCGGGACAGGGGGACTACGAGCAGTACTTC. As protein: CAGSLPGQGDYEQYF.

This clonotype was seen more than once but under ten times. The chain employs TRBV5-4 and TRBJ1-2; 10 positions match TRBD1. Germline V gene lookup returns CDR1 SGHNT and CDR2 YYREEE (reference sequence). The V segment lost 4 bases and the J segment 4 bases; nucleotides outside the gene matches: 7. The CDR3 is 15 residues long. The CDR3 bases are TGTGCCAGCAGCCCAGGAGACAGGGGGCTCTATGGCTACACCTTC. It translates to CASSPGDRGLYGYTF.

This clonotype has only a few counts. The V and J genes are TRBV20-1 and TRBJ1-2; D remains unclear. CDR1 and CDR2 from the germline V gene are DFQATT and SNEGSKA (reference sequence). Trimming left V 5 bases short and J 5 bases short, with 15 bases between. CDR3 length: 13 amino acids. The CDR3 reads CSAPSDGLYGYTF. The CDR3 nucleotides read TGCAGTGCTCCCTCGGACGGGTTATATGGCTACACCTTC.

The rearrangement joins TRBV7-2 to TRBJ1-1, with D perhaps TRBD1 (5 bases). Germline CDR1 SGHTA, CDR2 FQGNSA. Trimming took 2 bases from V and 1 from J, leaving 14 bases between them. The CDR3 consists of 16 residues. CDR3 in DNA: TGTGCCAGCAGCTTACAAGCCCCAGGGCGGAACACTGAAGCTTTCTTT. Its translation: CASSLQAPGRNTEAFF.

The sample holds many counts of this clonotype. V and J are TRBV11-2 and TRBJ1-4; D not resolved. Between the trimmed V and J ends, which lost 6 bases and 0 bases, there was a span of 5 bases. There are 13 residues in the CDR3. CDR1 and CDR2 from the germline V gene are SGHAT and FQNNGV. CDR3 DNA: TGTGCCAGCAGTTTATCAACTAATGAAAAACTGTTTTTT. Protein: CASSLSTNEKLFF.

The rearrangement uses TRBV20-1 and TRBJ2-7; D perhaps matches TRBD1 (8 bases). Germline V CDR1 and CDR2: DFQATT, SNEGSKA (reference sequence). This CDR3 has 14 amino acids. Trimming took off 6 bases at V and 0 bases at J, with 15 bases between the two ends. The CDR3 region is CSARGRGFSYEQYF. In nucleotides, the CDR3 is TGCAGTGCCAGGGGGCGGGGGTTCTCCTACGAGCAGTACTTC.